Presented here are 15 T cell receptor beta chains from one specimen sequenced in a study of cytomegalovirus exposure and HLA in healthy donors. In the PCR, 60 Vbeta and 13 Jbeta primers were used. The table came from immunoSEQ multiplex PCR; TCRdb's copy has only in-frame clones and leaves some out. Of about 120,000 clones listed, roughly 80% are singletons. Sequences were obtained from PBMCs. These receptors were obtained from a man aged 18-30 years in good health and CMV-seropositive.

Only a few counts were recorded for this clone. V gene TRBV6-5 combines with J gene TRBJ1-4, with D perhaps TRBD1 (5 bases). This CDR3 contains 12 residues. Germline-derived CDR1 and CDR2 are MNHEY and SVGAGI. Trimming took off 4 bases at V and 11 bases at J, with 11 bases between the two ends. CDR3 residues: CASSSGNRKLFF. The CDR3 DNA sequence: TGTGCCAGCAGTTCAGGGAACCGGAAACTGTTTTTT.

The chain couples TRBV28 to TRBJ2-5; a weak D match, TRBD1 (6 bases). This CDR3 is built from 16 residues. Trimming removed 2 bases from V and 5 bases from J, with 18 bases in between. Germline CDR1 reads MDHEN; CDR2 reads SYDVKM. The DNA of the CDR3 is TGTGCCAGCAGTTTACTCTTCCCCAGGGGTTTTGAGACCCAGTACTTC. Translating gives CASSLLFPRGFETQYF. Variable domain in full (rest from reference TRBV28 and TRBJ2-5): DVKVTQSSRYLVKRTGEKVFLECVQDMDHENMFWYRQDPGLGLRLIYFSYDVKMKEKGDIPEGYSVSREKKERFSLILESASTNQTSMYLCASSLLFPRGFETQYFGPGTRLLVL.

The CDR3, as DNA: TGTGCCAGCATCGGGACATCCACTAGCAATCAGCCCCAGCATTTT. It encodes CASIGTSTSNQPQHF. V usage is TRBV6-1 and J usage is TRBJ1-5; tentatively, D is TRBD1 (6 bases). Between the trimmed V and J ends, which lost 7 bases and 0 bases, there was a span of 13 bases. In germline, CDR1 is MNHNS, CDR2 SASEGT. The CDR3 runs to 15 residues.

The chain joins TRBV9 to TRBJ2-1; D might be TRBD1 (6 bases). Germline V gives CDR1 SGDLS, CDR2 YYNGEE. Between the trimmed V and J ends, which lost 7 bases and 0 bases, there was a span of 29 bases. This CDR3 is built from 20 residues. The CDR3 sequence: CASGSPKGSPQGSSYNEQFF. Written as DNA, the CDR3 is TGTGCCAGCGGATCACCCAAGGGGTCCCCACAGGGAAGCTCCTACAATGAGCAGTTCTTC.

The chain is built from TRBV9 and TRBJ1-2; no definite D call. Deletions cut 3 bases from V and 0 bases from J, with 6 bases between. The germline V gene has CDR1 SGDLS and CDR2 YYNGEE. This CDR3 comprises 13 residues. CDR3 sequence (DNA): TGTGCCAGCAGCGCGGAGGCTAACTATGGCTACACCTTC. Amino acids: CASSAEANYGYTF.

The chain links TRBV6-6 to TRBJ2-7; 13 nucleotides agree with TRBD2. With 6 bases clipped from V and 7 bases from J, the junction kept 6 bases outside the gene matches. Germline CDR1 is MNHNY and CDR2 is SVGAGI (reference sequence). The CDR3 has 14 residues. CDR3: CASSLGTSGAEQYF. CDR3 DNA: TGTGCCAGCAGCCTGGGGACTAGCGGGGCTGAGCAGTACTTC.

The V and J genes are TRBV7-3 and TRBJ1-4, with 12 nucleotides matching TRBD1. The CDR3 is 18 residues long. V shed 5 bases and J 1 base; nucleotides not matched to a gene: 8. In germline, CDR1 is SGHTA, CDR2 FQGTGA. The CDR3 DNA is TGTGCCAGCAGCCACCGGGACAGGGGGCTTGTAACTAATGAAAAACTGTTTTTT. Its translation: CASSHRDRGLVTNEKLFF. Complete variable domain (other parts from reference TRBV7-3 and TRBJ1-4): GAGVSQTPSNKVTEKGKYVELRCDPISGHTALYWYRQSLGQGPEFLIYFQGTGAADDSGLPNDRFFAVRPEGSVSTLKIQRTERGDSAVYLCASSHRDRGLVTNEKLFFGSGTQLSVL.

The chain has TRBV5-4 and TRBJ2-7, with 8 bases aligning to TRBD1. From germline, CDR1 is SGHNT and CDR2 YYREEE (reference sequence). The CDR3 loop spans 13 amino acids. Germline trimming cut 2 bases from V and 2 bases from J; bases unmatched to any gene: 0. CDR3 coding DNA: TGTGCCAGCAGCTTACAGGGGGCCTACGAGCAGTACTTC. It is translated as CASSLQGAYEQYF.

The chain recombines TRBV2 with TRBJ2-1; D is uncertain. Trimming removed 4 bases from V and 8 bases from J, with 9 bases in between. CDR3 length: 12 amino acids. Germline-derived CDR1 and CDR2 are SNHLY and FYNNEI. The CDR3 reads CASSASVDEQFF. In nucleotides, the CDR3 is TGTGCCAGCAGTGCGAGCGTCGATGAGCAGTTCTTC.

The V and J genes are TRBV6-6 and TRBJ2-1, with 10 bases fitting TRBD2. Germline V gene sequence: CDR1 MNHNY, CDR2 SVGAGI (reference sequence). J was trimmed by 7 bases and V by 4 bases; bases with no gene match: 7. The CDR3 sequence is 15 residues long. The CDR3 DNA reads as TGTGCCAGCAGTTCAGCGGGGGGGCGTTTGAATGAGCAGTTCTTC. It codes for CASSSAGGRLNEQFF.

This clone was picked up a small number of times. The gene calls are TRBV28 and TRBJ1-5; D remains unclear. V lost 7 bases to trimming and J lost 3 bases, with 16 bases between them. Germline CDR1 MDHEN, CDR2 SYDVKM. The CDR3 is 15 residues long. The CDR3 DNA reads TGTGCCAGCATCCTAAGAGGAGTGAACAATCAGCCCCAGCATTTT. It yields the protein CASILRGVNNQPQHF.

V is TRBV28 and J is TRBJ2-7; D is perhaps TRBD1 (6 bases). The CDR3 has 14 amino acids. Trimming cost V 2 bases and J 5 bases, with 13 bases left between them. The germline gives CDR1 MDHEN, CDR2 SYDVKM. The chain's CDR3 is CASSLRLAGDEQYF. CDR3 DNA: TGTGCCAGCAGTTTAAGGCTGGCAGGGGACGAGCAGTACTTC.

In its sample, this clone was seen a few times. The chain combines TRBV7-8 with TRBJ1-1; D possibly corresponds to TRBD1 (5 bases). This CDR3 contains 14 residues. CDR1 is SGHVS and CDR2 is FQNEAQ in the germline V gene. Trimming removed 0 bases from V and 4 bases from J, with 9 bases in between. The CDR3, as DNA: TGTGCCAGCAGCTTAGCTATGGGGGGCACTGAAGCTTTCTTT. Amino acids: CASSLAMGGTEAFF.

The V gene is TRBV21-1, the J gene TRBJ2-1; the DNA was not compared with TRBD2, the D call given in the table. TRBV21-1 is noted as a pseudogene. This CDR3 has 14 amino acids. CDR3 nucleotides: TGTGCCAGCAGCAAAGGCGAACGCTACAATGAGCAGTTCTTC. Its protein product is CASSKGERYNEQFF.

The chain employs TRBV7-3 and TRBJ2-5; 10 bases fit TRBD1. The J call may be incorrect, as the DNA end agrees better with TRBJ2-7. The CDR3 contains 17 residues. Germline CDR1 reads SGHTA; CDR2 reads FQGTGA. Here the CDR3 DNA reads TGTGCCAGCAGCTACCCCGGTCGTGGACAGGGGGTCAACGAGCAGTACTTC. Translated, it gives CASSYPGRGQGVNEQYF.